The 24 T cell receptor beta chains below all came from one sample that was sequenced in a study of blood T cells in healthy people across ages. Together with a sample-barcoded 5' primer, a J-beta primer mix was included in a second PCR lasting about 6 to 11 cycles. MiXCR, applied by TCRdb to the 5' RACE reads, yields one record per CDR3 protein. The sample yields 750,000 to 950,000 distinct CDR3 sequences, 50% to 65% seen once. The specimen sequenced was blood. Receptor source: a man older than 75 in good health.

In this sample, this clonotype turned up a few times. The chain joins TRBV5-1 to TRBJ2-7, with 9 bases that match TRBD1. The CDR3 has 14 amino acids. Per the germline V gene, CDR1 is SGHRS and CDR2 is YFSETQ. V shed 0 bases, J shed 5 bases, and the junction held 3 bases outside the gene matches. The CDR3 loop reads CASSLGQGVHEQYF. CDR3 DNA: TGCGCCAGCAGCTTGGGACAGGGGGTTCACGAGCAGTACTTC.

The gene calls are TRBV5-1 and TRBJ2-6; weak D call: TRBD2 (6 bases). The CDR3 is 18 residues long. Trimming stripped 2 bases from V and 0 bases from J, with 15 bases between. Per the germline V gene, CDR1 is SGHRS and CDR2 is YFSETQ. The CDR3 DNA is TGCGCCAGCAGCTTTTATGGGCTAGCGTTCTCTGGGGCCAACGTCCTGACTTTC. Its translation is CASSFYGLAFSGANVLTF.

The chain carries TRBV7-9 and TRBJ1-4; D call uncertain. Germline values: CDR1 SEHNR, CDR2 FQNEAQ (reference sequence). Trimming stripped 5 bases from V and 8 bases from J, with 12 bases between. The CDR3 extends over 13 amino acids. CDR3 bases: TGTGCCAGCAGCCCCTTAACCAACGAAAAACTGTTTTTT. As protein: CASSPLTNEKLFF.

This clonotype came up a few times. The rearrangement links TRBV3-1 to TRBJ2-7; 14 bases align to TRBD2. V was clipped by 6 bases and J by 6 bases; unmatched bases: 7. This CDR3 region has 15 residues. Germline CDR1 LGHDT, CDR2 YNNKEL (reference sequence). CDR3 sequence reads: CASSLGTSGSVEQYF. In DNA, the CDR3 is TGTGCCAGCAGTCTGGGGACTAGCGGGAGTGTCGAGCAGTACTTC.

The gene calls are TRBV4-1 and TRBJ1-6, with D unclear. The CDR3 is 17 residues long. CDR1 and CDR2 (germline): MGHRA, YSYEKL. Trimming took 2 bases from V and 6 from J, leaving 17 bases between them. The DNA for the CDR3 is TGCGCCAGCAGCCAAACGCGGGCAGGTCCGGGTAATTCACCCCTCCACTTT. Protein product: CASSQTRAGPGNSPLHF.

This clonotype was recorded once. Because the CDR3 is missing its conserved closing phenylalanine or tryptophan, this is likely a read error. No DNA is shown, since the ends of the CDR3 on it are uncertain; the CDR3 is the one TCRdb lists. The chain carries TRBV2 and TRBJ1-1; TRBD1, the D gene given by the table, was not confirmed from the DNA. The CDR3 contains 13 residues when both ends are counted. The germline gives CDR1 SNHLY, CDR2 FYNNEI. CDR3 amino acids: CASRQGVENEAFL.

This clonotype was recorded a few times. The chain couples TRBV6-2 or TRBV6-3 to TRBJ2-7; either TRBD1 or TRBD2 may supply D (6 bases each). The CDR3 loop spans 14 amino acids. The germline V and J ends were trimmed by 7 bases and 1 base, with 14 bases remaining between them. Germline CDR1 MNHEY, CDR2 SVGEGT. This CDR3 is CASTLGGLSYEQYF. The CDR3 coding sequence is TGTGCCAGCACCCTAGGGGGACTTTCCTACGAGCAGTACTTC.

V and J are TRBV29-1 and TRBJ1-2, with no clear D. Trimming took off 2 bases at V and 4 bases at J, with 20 bases between the two ends. CDR1 is SQVTM and CDR2 is ANQGSEA in the germline V gene. The CDR3 is made up of 16 amino acids. As DNA, the CDR3 is TGCAGCGTTGAACCCCTTGGTGGTGAAGGGCTCTATGGCTACACCTTC. Translating it yields CSVEPLGGEGLYGYTF.

This clonotype was seen more than once but under ten times. V usage is TRBV7-9 and J usage is TRBJ2-7; 8 bases match TRBD1. V trimming: 5 bases; J trimming: 2 bases; junction bases outside the gene matches: 5. This CDR3 has 14 residues. The germline gives CDR1 SEHNR, CDR2 FQNEAQ (reference sequence). The DNA of the CDR3 is TGTGCCAGCAGCGCCCTGACAGGGGCCTACGAGCAGTACTTC. It encodes CASSALTGAYEQYF.

V gene TRBV3-1 combines with J gene TRBJ2-1, with a weak D call TRBD2 (5 bases). V was shortened by 0 bases and J by 8 bases, with 11 bases between the two germline ends. The germline V gene encodes CDR1 LGHDT and CDR2 YNNKEL (reference sequence). The CDR3 is 14 residues long. CDR3 loop: CASSQEYAADEQFF. As DNA, the CDR3 is TGTGCCAGCAGCCAAGAGTACGCAGCGGATGAGCAGTTCTTC.

The V and J genes are TRBV7-3 and TRBJ2-1; 12 nucleotides line up with TRBD2. The CDR3 covers 17 residues. V lost 5 bases, J lost 12 bases, and 17 bases stayed unmatched. CDR1 and CDR2 (germline): SGHTA, FQGTGA. CDR3 region: CASSLSPGTSGSEGQFF. Here the CDR3 DNA reads TGTGCCAGCAGCCTCTCTCCTGGGACTAGCGGGTCCGAAGGGCAGTTCTTC.

This clonotype was recorded a few times. The chain uses TRBV2 and TRBJ2-1; D might be TRBD1 (5 bases). Germline CDR1 SNHLY, CDR2 FYNNEI. Between the trimmed V and J ends, which lost 7 bases and 8 bases, there was a span of 15 bases. CDR3 length: 13 residues. The chain's CDR3 is CASKRAWGDEQFF. The CDR3 DNA is TGTGCCAGCAAGCGTGCATGGGGCGATGAGCAGTTCTTC.

J is TRBJ2-7 and V is TRBV3-1; 9 bases fit TRBD2. The CDR3 extends over 15 amino acids. Germline-derived CDR1 and CDR2 are LGHDT and YNNKEL (reference sequence). Unmatched junction bases numbered 8, after V lost 3 bases and J lost 5 bases. The CDR3 DNA is TGTGCCAGCAGCCACCGGGGAGCGGGAGGACACGAGCAGTACTTC. Translation: CASSHRGAGGHEQYF.

V is TRBV20-1 and J is TRBJ2-3, with D unclear. CDR3 size: 15 residues. The V end was cut by 5 bases, the J end by 5 bases, with 20 bases between. The germline V gene has CDR1 DFQATT and CDR2 SNEGSKA (reference sequence). The CDR3 bases are TGCAGTGCTCCCAGGCGAGGTCCCTCGGGAGATACGCAGTATTTT. It encodes CSAPRRGPSGDTQYF.

The rearrangement links TRBV9 to TRBJ1-2; D remains ambiguous. CDR3 size: 14 residues. Germline assignment: CDR1 SGDLS and CDR2 YYNGEE. Trimming took off 0 bases at V and 7 bases at J, with 13 bases between the two ends. CDR3 nucleotides: TGTGCCAGCAGCGTAGATTTGGGATGGGTTGGCTACACCTTC. As protein: CASSVDLGWVGYTF.

This chain links TRBV28 with TRBJ1-1; 7 nucleotides line up with TRBD1. Germline trimming cut 4 bases from V and 4 bases from J; bases unmatched to any gene: 15. Germline V CDR1 and CDR2: MDHEN, SYDVKM. CDR3 length: 17 amino acids. The CDR3 DNA is TGTGCCAGCAGTTCTCCCTACGGACAGGCTTTAAGCACTGAAGCTTTCTTT. Translating it yields CASSSPYGQALSTEAFF.

The chain couples TRBV12-3 or TRBV12-4 to TRBJ1-5; TRBD1 is a possible D gene (5 bases). This CDR3 spans 18 amino acids. V lost 6 bases to trimming and J lost 6 bases, with 27 bases between them. CDR3 protein: CASSPGTQEGLFGQPQHF. The CDR3 nucleotides are TGTGCCAGCAGCCCCGGGACCCAAGAAGGGCTATTCGGTCAGCCCCAGCATTTT.

This clonotype was detected only a few times. The V call is TRBV2, the J call TRBJ2-7; TRBD2 might be the D (7 bases). V shed 6 bases and J shed 7 bases, with 25 bases lying between them. The CDR3 loop spans 16 amino acids. The germline V gene has CDR1 SNHLY and CDR2 FYNNEI. The CDR3 DNA follows: TGTGCCAGCAGCATAGTCCTAGCGGCAGGGGTGGGTGAGCAGTACTTC. Translating gives CASSIVLAAGVGEQYF.

This clonotype appeared a few times. The chain couples TRBV20-1 to TRBJ2-1; D is undetermined. Looked up from germline, CDR1 is DFQATT and CDR2 is SNEGSKA (reference sequence). The CDR3 has 13 amino acids. Trimming left V 1 base short and J 9 bases short, with 13 bases between. Here the CDR3 reads CSARGVGKIEQFF. DNA for the CDR3: TGCAGTGCTAGAGGGGTTGGGAAGATTGAGCAGTTCTTC.

The chain links TRBV25-1 to TRBJ2-5, with a possible D match to TRBD1 (5 bases). The CDR3 sequence is 14 residues long. V gave up 2 bases and J gave up 5 bases, with 12 bases separating them. Germline loops: CDR1 MGHDK, CDR2 SYGVNS. The CDR3 DNA follows: TGTGCCAGCAGTGAACACTTTAGACAGGAGACCCAGTACTTC. The encoded protein is CASSEHFRQETQYF.

V gene TRBV4-1 combines with J gene TRBJ2-2; weak D call: TRBD2 (5 bases). Trimming cost V 0 bases and J 7 bases, with 12 bases left between them. Germline assignment: CDR1 MGHRA and CDR2 YSYEKL. This CDR3 region has 15 residues. CDR3 protein: CASSQDLRGLGELFF. The CDR3 DNA follows: TGCGCCAGCAGCCAAGATCTAAGAGGGCTCGGGGAGCTGTTTTTT.

The rearrangement links TRBV7-9 to TRBJ2-6; D is tentatively TRBD1 or TRBD2 (6 bases each). V shed 4 bases and J shed 3 bases, with 16 bases lying between them. CDR1 SEHNR and CDR2 FQNEAQ come from the germline V gene (reference sequence). The CDR3 is made up of 17 amino acids. CDR3 sequence (DNA): TGTGCCAGCAGCTCGTGGGGGGCGCGAGATGGGGCCAACGTCCTGACTTTC. It translates to CASSSWGARDGANVLTF.

The V gene is TRBV10-3, the J gene TRBJ2-5; possibly TRBD1 for D (6 bases). The CDR3 loop spans 15 amino acids. Looked up from germline, CDR1 is ENHRY and CDR2 is SYGVKD. Trimming removed 6 bases from V and 1 base from J, with 15 bases in between. In DNA, the CDR3 is TGTGCCATCAGCGGGGCCGGACAGTTCCAAGAGACCCAGTACTTC. Its protein is CAISGAGQFQETQYF.

This chain links TRBV5-1 with TRBJ2-5, with TRBD2 identical over 9 bases. CDR1 and CDR2 from the germline V gene are SGHRS and YFSETQ. The V gene end was trimmed by 0 bases and the J gene end by 1 base; junction bases not matched to a gene: 4. The CDR3 covers 16 residues. The CDR3: CASSLAPSGTQETQYF. CDR3 DNA: TGCGCCAGCAGCTTGGCTCCTAGCGGGACCCAAGAGACCCAGTACTTC.